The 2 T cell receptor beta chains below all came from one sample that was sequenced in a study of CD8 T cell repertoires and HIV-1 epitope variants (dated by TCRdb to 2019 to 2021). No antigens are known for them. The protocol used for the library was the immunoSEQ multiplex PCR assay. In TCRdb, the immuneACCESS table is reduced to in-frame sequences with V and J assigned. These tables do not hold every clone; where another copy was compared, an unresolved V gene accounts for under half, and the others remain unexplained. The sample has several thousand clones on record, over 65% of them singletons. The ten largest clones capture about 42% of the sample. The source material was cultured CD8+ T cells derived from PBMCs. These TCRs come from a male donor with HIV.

The CDR3 nucleotides read TGTGCCAGTGGGGACCCGGGCCAAAATCAGCCCCAGCATTTT. It translates to CASGDPGQNQPQHF. The V and J genes are TRBV4-2 and TRBJ1-5; TRBD1 might be the D (5 bases). The CDR3 is 14 amino acids. The V end was cut by 9 bases, the J end by 4 bases, with 16 bases between. Germline-derived CDR1 and CDR2 are LGHNA and YNFKEQ.

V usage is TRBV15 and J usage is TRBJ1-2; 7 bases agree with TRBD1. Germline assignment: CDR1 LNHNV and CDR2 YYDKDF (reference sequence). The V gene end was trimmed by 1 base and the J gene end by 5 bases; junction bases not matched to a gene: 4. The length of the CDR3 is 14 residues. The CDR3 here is CATSRGSGGYGYTF. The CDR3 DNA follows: TGTGCCACCAGCAGAGGGTCAGGGGGATATGGCTACACCTTC.